This entry lists 28 T cell receptor beta chains sequenced from one sample in a study of cytomegalovirus exposure and HLA in healthy donors. Researchers ran the PCR with 60 Vbeta and 13 Jbeta primers. Libraries were prepared by immunoSEQ multiplex PCR; TCRdb keeps only in-frame clonotypes and omits some of them. The sample lists some 80,000 clones; about four fifths were seen once. Sequencing was done on a sample of PBMCs. The receptors shown here come from a man aged 35-49 years in good health and CMV-seronegative.

The chain couples TRBV7-9 to TRBJ2-7, with TRBD1 matching over 8 bases. The germline V gene encodes CDR1 SEHNR and CDR2 FQNEAQ (reference sequence). V was clipped by 4 bases and J by 4 bases; unmatched bases: 9. CDR3 length: 15 amino acids. The CDR3 sequence: CASSSSRGQVYEQYF. CDR3 nucleotides: TGTGCCAGCAGCTCTTCCAGGGGGCAGGTTTACGAGCAGTACTTC.

The chain recombines TRBV2 with TRBJ2-7, with 9 positions matching TRBD1. The CDR3 totals 15 residues. J was trimmed by 6 bases and V by 2 bases; bases with no gene match: 8. Per germline, CDR1 SNHLY and CDR2 FYNNEI. For the CDR3, the DNA is TGTGCCAGCAGTGAATACAGGGGGCTCGGTCGCGAGCAGTACTTC. Amino acid sequence: CASSEYRGLGREQYF.

J is TRBJ1-5 and V is TRBV28; D is uncertain. The germline V gene encodes CDR1 MDHEN and CDR2 SYDVKM. Trimming shortened V by 4 bases and J by 0 bases, and 4 bases separated the two germline ends. The CDR3 loop spans 13 amino acids. CDR3 nucleotides: TGTGCCAGCAGTTGGCATAGCAATCAGCCCCAGCATTTT. This translates into CASSWHSNQPQHF.

The chain links TRBV14 to TRBJ2-1; tentatively, D is TRBD2 (5 bases). CDR1 and CDR2 (germline): SGHDN, FVKESK. The V end lost 4 bases, the J end lost 10 bases, and 11 bases lay between the germline ends. The CDR3 is 12 amino acids. The CDR3 coding sequence is TGTGCCAGCAGCCTTTCGAGGAGGGAGCAGTTCTTC. Amino acid sequence: CASSLSRREQFF. Based on the CDR3 plus reference TRBV14 and TRBJ2-1, the full variable domain is EAGVTQFPSHSVIEKGQTVTLRCDPISGHDNLYWYRRVMGKEIKFLLHFVKESKQDESGMPNNRFLAERTGGTYSTLKVQPAELEDSGVYFCASSLSRREQFFGPGTRLTVL.

CDR3 sequence: CASRPTLGAGNTIYF. In DNA, the CDR3 is TGTGCCAGCAGGCCGACCCTAGGGGCAGGAAACACCATATATTTT. The genes are TRBV6-5 and TRBJ1-3; D perhaps matches TRBD1 (5 bases). The germline V gene encodes CDR1 MNHEY and CDR2 SVGAGI. V was cut by 6 bases and J by 4 bases, with 16 bases left in between. This CDR3 is built from 15 residues.

This chain uses TRBV7-8 with TRBJ2-7, with D possibly being TRBD2 (6 bases). V dropped 5 bases and J dropped 7 bases, with 15 bases sitting between them. The CDR3 runs to 13 residues. CDR1 is SGHVS and CDR2 is FQNEAQ in the germline V gene. The CDR3 protein is CASSTTSLWEQYF. CDR3 sequence (DNA): TGTGCCAGCAGCACGACTAGTCTGTGGGAGCAGTACTTC.

This clone was seen a handful of times. The genes are TRBV7-9 and TRBJ2-5, with D perhaps matching TRBD1 (5 bases). The CDR3 spans 16 residues. Germline CDR1 is SEHNR and CDR2 is FQNEAQ (reference sequence). The CDR3 here is CSTPVFSTEQRETQYF. The CDR3 DNA is TGTTCCACCCCCGTTTTCTCGACAGAGCAGCGAGAGACCCAGTACTTC.

In the case of this clone: A read error may produce the germline difference seen at one junction end. The rearrangement uses TRBV18 and TRBJ2-6, with D perhaps matching TRBD2 (6 bases). In germline, CDR1 is KGHSH, CDR2 LQKENI. The CDR3 has 17 residues. Written as DNA, the CDR3 is TGTGCCAGCTCACCAAGGACGGGAGCCTCTGGGGCCAACGGCCTGACTTTC. It is translated as CASSPRTGASGANGLTF.

This clone has a single count. The J gene is TRBJ1-5, the V gene TRBV7-6; the D gene is possibly TRBD1 (5 bases). Germline V gene sequence: CDR1 SGHVS, CDR2 FNYEAQ. V dropped 5 bases and J dropped 7 bases, with 21 bases sitting between them. The CDR3 extends over 16 amino acids. The CDR3, as DNA: TGTGCCAGCAGCGCATCGGCTCAGGGAATAGGGCAGCCCCAGCATTTT. Protein sequence: CASSASAQGIGQPQHF.

This chain connects TRBV7-9 to TRBJ2-5, with D unclear. The germline CDR1 and CDR2 sequences are SEHNR and FQNEAQ (reference sequence). This CDR3 is built from 15 residues. V shed 0 bases and J shed 1 base, with 9 bases lying between them. The CDR3 region has the DNA TGTGCCAGCAGCTTAGCGTTGACATTCCAAGAGACCCAGTACTTC. Translating it yields CASSLALTFQETQYF.

This rearrangement joins TRBV28 to TRBJ1-6, with D hard to call. This CDR3 comprises 17 residues. Trimming removed 4 bases at V and 8 bases at J, with 21 bases between. Germline values: CDR1 MDHEN, CDR2 SYDVKM. This CDR3 is CASSSPQKTGFHSPLHF. The CDR3 nucleotides are TGTGCCAGCAGTTCACCTCAAAAAACCGGTTTCCATTCACCCCTCCACTTT.

In its sample, this clone was seen a few times. V gene TRBV16 combines with J gene TRBJ2-1; 7 bases fit TRBD1. Trimming took 4 bases from V and 5 from J; bases not matched to a gene: 8. The germline V gene has CDR1 KGHSY and CDR2 FQNENV. This CDR3 region has 15 residues. CDR3 in DNA: TGTGCCAGCAGCCGGGGACAGTGGACACACAATGAGCAGTTCTTC. Its protein is CASSRGQWTHNEQFF.

This clone has more than one count but fewer than ten. The rearrangement links TRBV10-1 to TRBJ2-1, with a tentative D call TRBD1 (5 bases). Trimming removed 3 bases at V and 4 bases at J, with 10 bases between. Germline loops: CDR1 WNHNN, CDR2 SYGVQD (reference sequence). The CDR3 covers 14 residues. The CDR3: CASSEFPGYNEQFF. The CDR3 DNA reads TGCGCCAGCAGTGAATTTCCAGGGTACAATGAGCAGTTCTTC.

The chain carries TRBV19 and TRBJ2-7, with 7 bases that match TRBD2. Germline loops: CDR1 LNHDA, CDR2 SQIVND (reference sequence). The CDR3 sequence is 14 residues long. The junction had 8 bases not matched to a gene; V was cut back by 5 bases and J by 4 bases. The CDR3 sequence: CASSLAGELYEQYF. CDR3 coding DNA: TGTGCCAGTAGTCTTGCGGGAGAGTTGTACGAGCAGTACTTC. The whole variable domain, filled in from reference TRBV19 and TRBJ2-7, reads DGGITQSPKYLFRKEGQNVTLSCEQNLNHDAMYWYRQDPGQGLRLIYYSQIVNDFQKGDIAEGYSVSREKKESFPLTVTSAQKNPTAFYLCASSLAGELYEQYFGPGTRLTVT.

The chain recombines TRBV19 with TRBJ1-1; weak D call: TRBD1 (5 bases). This CDR3 spans 12 amino acids. Trimming cost V 3 bases and J 7 bases, with 9 bases left between them. Germline V gene data show CDR1 as LNHDA and CDR2 as SQIVND (reference sequence). In DNA, the CDR3 is TGTGCCAGTAGTATCAGGGAAAATGAAGCTTTCTTT. Its protein is CASSIRENEAFF.

The rearrangement joins TRBV5-1 to TRBJ2-3; TRBD2 agrees at 12 bases. CDR1 and CDR2 from the germline V gene are SGHRS and YFSETQ. J lost 13 bases, V lost 4 bases, and 7 bases had no gene match. CDR3 length: 13 amino acids. CDR3 residues: CASSLRLAGVKYF. For the CDR3, the DNA is TGCGCCAGCAGCCTAAGACTAGCGGGAGTGAAGTATTTT.

DNA for the CDR3: TGTGCCAGTCCGCCGGGACAGGGGATTATATACGAGCAGTACTTC. It codes for CASPPGQGIIYEQYF. The chain combines TRBV28 with TRBJ2-5; 10 bases map to TRBD1. With the DNA end fitting TRBJ2-7 better, the J assignment may be wrong. CDR3 size: 15 residues. Germline V gene data show CDR1 as MDHEN and CDR2 as SYDVKM.

CDR3 sequence: CASSLARDTSYEQYF. The CDR3 bases are TGTGCCAGCAGCTTAGCCCGGGACACCTCCTACGAGCAGTACTTC. V and J are TRBV7-9 and TRBJ2-7, with a possible D match to TRBD1 (6 bases). CDR3 length equals 15 residues. V shed 0 bases and J shed 0 bases, with 9 bases lying between them. Germline V gene data show CDR1 as SEHNR and CDR2 as FQNEAQ (reference sequence).

The J gene is TRBJ1-1, the V gene TRBV9, with a weak D call TRBD1 (5 bases). CDR1 and CDR2 from the germline V gene are SGDLS and YYNGEE. The germline V and J ends were trimmed by 2 bases and 7 bases, with 18 bases remaining between them. This CDR3 is 15 amino acids long. The CDR3 DNA reads TGTGCCAGCAGCGTTGGCCGGGGCGGGAAGGGTGAAGCTTTCTTT. Its translation: CASSVGRGGKGEAFF.

The genes are TRBV5-5 and TRBJ2-7; D is undetermined. This CDR3 is 13 amino acids long. CDR1 is SGHKS, CDR2 YYEKEE, per germline (reference sequence). V was pared by 4 bases and J by 7 bases, with 15 bases between. In DNA form, the CDR3 reads TGTGCCAGCAGCCTATACACCGAGAGGGAGCAGTACTTC. The encoded protein is CASSLYTEREQYF. The whole variable domain, remainder taken from reference TRBV5-5 and TRBJ2-7, is DAGVTQSPTHLIKTRGQQVTLRCSPISGHKSVSWYQQVLGQGPQFIFQYYEKEERGRGNFPDRFSARQFPNYSSELNVNALLLGDSALYLCASSLYTEREQYFGPGTRLTVT.

The chain has TRBV6-6 and TRBJ2-3, with 10 bases that match TRBD1. The germline V gene encodes CDR1 MNHNY and CDR2 SVGAGI (reference sequence). With V trimmed by 6 bases and J by 4 bases, 4 bases remained unmatched. CDR3 length: 14 amino acids. CDR3 bases: TGTGCCAGCAGAACCGGGACAGGGGCAGATACGCAGTATTTT. It encodes CASRTGTGADTQYF.

The chain links TRBV6-1 to TRBJ2-5; D is perhaps TRBD1 (7 bases). The CDR3 is 13 residues long. Trimming stripped 5 bases from V and 4 bases from J, with 11 bases between. Germline V gene lookup returns CDR1 MNHNS and CDR2 SASEGT. For the CDR3, the DNA is TGTGCCAGCAGTAGACAGGGAGGAGAGACCCAGTACTTC. It translates to CASSRQGGETQYF.

This clone is a singleton in its sample. V gene TRBV28 combines with J gene TRBJ2-2; 12 bases are shared with TRBD1. V was pared by 5 bases and J by 4 bases, with 8 bases of the junction left unmatched. The germline CDR1 and CDR2 sequences are MDHEN and SYDVKM. The CDR3 extends over 17 amino acids. In nucleotides, the CDR3 is TGTGCCAGCAGTCCCGGGACAGGGGGCGGCGGCACCGGGGAGCTGTTTTTT. Amino acid sequence: CASSPGTGGGGTGELFF.

There are a few counts of this clone. The rearrangement links TRBV6-1 to TRBJ2-7, with 10 bases fitting TRBD1. CDR3 size: 14 residues. Germline V gene sequence: CDR1 MNHNS, CDR2 SASEGT. Unmatched junction bases numbered 8, after V lost 6 bases and J lost 6 bases. The CDR3 DNA is TGTGCCAGCAGAATGCCGGGACAGGGGTCCGAGCAGTACTTC. Translating it yields CASRMPGQGSEQYF.

This clone was observed a few times. The chain carries TRBV9 and TRBJ1-1; 11 bases agree with TRBD1. V was pared by 5 bases and J by 2 bases, with 14 bases of the junction left unmatched. CDR3 length equals 18 residues. Germline V lookup: CDR1 SGDLS, CDR2 YYNGEE. The CDR3 sequence: CASRPSGTGGFTNTEAFF. The CDR3 nucleotides read TGTGCCAGCAGACCTTCCGGGACAGGGGGATTTACTAACACTGAAGCTTTCTTT.

The chain couples TRBV19 to TRBJ1-5, with 8 bases that match TRBD1. The germline gives CDR1 LNHDA, CDR2 SQIVND (reference sequence). The CDR3 loop spans 14 amino acids. The V and J ends lost 7 bases and 4 bases, in that order; junction bases with no gene match: 6. The CDR3 is CASTSRTGNQPQHF. The DNA of the CDR3 is TGTGCCAGTACTAGCCGGACAGGGAATCAGCCCCAGCATTTT.

J is TRBJ1-4 and V is TRBV6-6, with a possible D match to TRBD1 (5 bases). V gave up 7 bases and J gave up 4 bases, with 16 bases separating them. The germline gives CDR1 MNHNY, CDR2 SVGAGI (reference sequence). The CDR3 sequence is 15 residues long. CDR3 residues: CASMRTSLNNEKLFF. As DNA, the CDR3 is TGTGCCAGCATGAGGACATCATTGAATAATGAAAAACTGTTTTTT.

The genes are TRBV7-9 and TRBJ1-1; 8 nucleotides agree with TRBD1. Germline V gives CDR1 SEHNR, CDR2 FQNEAQ (reference sequence). The ends lost 5 bases at V and 10 bases at J; junction bases unmatched: 6. The CDR3 has 12 amino acids. DNA of the CDR3: TGTGCCAGCAGCCGAGGACAGGGCGCAGCTTTCTTT. It translates to CASSRGQGAAFF.